This T cell receptor (beta chain) was recorded in a study of CD8 T cells in Susac syndrome. When the RNA was reverse transcribed, random hexamers were used with an input of about 0.45 to 1 ug. The TCR beta CDR3 was amplified by immunoSEQ multiplex PCR across 54 Vbeta, 13 Jbeta. TCRdb re-called the immunoSEQ multiplex PCR reads through MiXCR, storing one row per CDR3 protein. The table includes some 140,000 distinct CDR3 sequences, 80% detected once. This CDR3 region has 14 residues. Germline lookup yields CDR1 SGHTA and CDR2 FQGNSA. The junction had 2 bases not matched to a gene; V was cut back by 1 base and J by 3 bases.

The gene calls are TRBV7-2 and TRBJ1-2; the match to TRBD1 covers 7 bases. The material sequenced was CD8+ T cells from PBMCs. The origin of this receptor is a human donor with multiple sclerosis. The CDR3 reads CASSLGGQYYGYTF. CDR3 DNA sequence: TGTGCCAGCAGCTTAGGGGGACAGTACTATGGCTACACCTTC.